This TCR beta chain is drawn from a study of blood T cell repertoires in COVID-19. Overall study context: Researchers got acute and convalescent COVID-19 samples from the United States, Italy and Spain. The cDNA or gDNA used as material had been derived from T cells, B-cell-depleted T cells, or PBMCs.

Trimming stripped 6 bases from V and 0 bases from J, with 9 bases between. There are 15 residues in the CDR3. CDR1 is MNHEY, CDR2 SMNVEV, per germline (reference sequence). In the original analysis: How many nucleated cells were present was estimated from reference gene primer amplification. Only in-frame clones appear in the TCRdb table, and some are missing; sequencing was by immunoSEQ multiplex PCR. V and J calls and clone size follow that table, whereas D and trimming were derived from the DNA. The sample contains about 220,000 clones, approximately 90% of which appear only once. This chain uses TRBV27 with TRBJ1-6; the D is unclear. The receptor comes from a man aged 30 to 39 who had recovered from COVID-19. The sample comprised peripheral blood. CDR3 coding DNA: TGTGCCAGCAGAGAAGGGAGCTCCTATAATTCACCCCTCCACTTT. Protein sequence: CASREGSSYNSPLHF.